Below, 17 T cell receptor beta chains from the same sample are listed, as sequenced in a study of cytomegalovirus exposure and HLA in healthy donors. TCRdb keeps only in-frame clones here, not all; method: immunoSEQ multiplex PCR. The sample comprises about 240,000 clones, about 86% of which are singletons, and 1.2% rests with the top ten. The sequenced material came from PBMCs. The origin of the receptors is a woman in her 30s in good health and CMV-seropositive.

This chain connects TRBV6-5 to TRBJ2-2; TRBD2 is a possible D gene (6 bases). Germline CDR1 reads MNHEY; CDR2 reads SVGAGI. The CDR3 spans 15 residues. V was shortened by 1 base and J by 5 bases, with 11 bases between the two germline ends. CDR3 residues: CASSYLTGTTGELFF. The CDR3 DNA reads TGTGCCAGCAGTTACTTGACCGGGACTACCGGGGAGCTGTTTTTT.

This chain uses TRBV30 with TRBJ2-7; possibly TRBD2 for D (6 bases). The CDR3 is 19 residues long. Trimming removed 4 bases at V and 4 bases at J, with 32 bases between. Germline-derived CDR1 and CDR2 are GTSNPN and SVGIG (reference sequence). CDR3 region: CAWMLPGTGSRKVFYEQYF. CDR3 nucleotide sequence: TGTGCCTGGATGCTGCCCGGGACCGGGAGTCGTAAGGTCTTTTACGAGCAGTACTTC. The full variable domain, in which reference TRBV30 and TRBJ2-7 provide the parts outside the CDR3, is SQTIHQWPATLVQPVGSPLSLECTVEGTSNPNLYWYRQAAGRGLQLLFYSVGIGQISSEVPQNLSASRPQDRQFILSSKKLLLSDSGFYLCAWMLPGTGSRKVFYEQYFGPGTRLTVT.

The sample holds one count of this clone. The rearrangement uses TRBV7-8 and TRBJ2-2; 9 bases are a match to TRBD2. This CDR3 is 16 amino acids long. J gave up 5 bases and V 1 base, and 5 bases lay outside the gene matches. CDR1 is SGHVS, CDR2 FQNEAQ, per germline. The CDR3 is CASSLGEREVTGELFF. The CDR3, as DNA: TGTGCCAGCAGCTTAGGCGAGCGGGAGGTGACCGGGGAGCTGTTTTTT.

The DNA for the CDR3 is TGTGCCTGGAGTTCACAGGGGGCCGGGGAGCTGTTTTTT. It encodes CAWSSQGAGELFF. The chain links TRBV30 to TRBJ2-2; 8 nucleotides agree with TRBD1. Per the germline V gene, CDR1 is GTSNPN and CDR2 is SVGIG (reference sequence). J lost 6 bases, V lost 2 bases, and 2 bases had no gene match. The CDR3 runs 13 residues.

The rearrangement links TRBV28 to TRBJ2-6; D might be TRBD2 (7 bases). Per germline, CDR1 MDHEN and CDR2 SYDVKM. This CDR3 is built from 21 residues. With 3 bases removed from V and 2 bases from J, the gap between germline ends came to 26 bases. CDR3 region: CASSFKLDRDKTSPGANVLTF. The CDR3, as DNA: TGTGCCAGCAGTTTTAAACTAGACCGGGACAAGACTAGCCCTGGGGCCAACGTCCTGACTTTC.

The chain combines TRBV4-2 with TRBJ1-2; D ambiguous. CDR1 and CDR2 from the germline V gene are LGHNA and YNFKEQ. Trimming removed 0 bases from V and 0 bases from J, with 11 bases in between. The CDR3 loop spans 16 amino acids. CDR3 coding DNA: TGTGCCAGCAGCCAAGATTTGGGCACTCCTAACTATGGCTACACCTTC. Translating it yields CASSQDLGTPNYGYTF.

V gene TRBV19 combines with J gene TRBJ1-1; tentatively, D is TRBD1 (5 bases). V lost 2 bases to trimming and J lost 6 bases, with 13 bases between them. There are 14 residues in the CDR3. The germline V gene encodes CDR1 LNHDA and CDR2 SQIVND (reference sequence). CDR3 amino acids: CASSIPWRGAEAFF. CDR3 sequence (DNA): TGTGCCAGTAGTATACCGTGGAGGGGAGCTGAAGCTTTCTTT.

The chain uses TRBV10-3 and TRBJ2-1; 11 bases align to TRBD2. J was trimmed by 8 bases and V by 5 bases; bases with no gene match: 11. The CDR3 sequence is 16 residues long. CDR1 is ENHRY and CDR2 is SYGVKD in the germline V gene. The DNA of the CDR3 is TGTGCCATCAGTCCACAACTAGCGGGAGTTTTGGATGAGCAGTTCTTC. Translated, it gives CAISPQLAGVLDEQFF.

The chain joins TRBV2 to TRBJ1-2; D gene ambiguous. V dropped 5 bases and J dropped 4 bases, with 5 bases sitting between them. Germline assignment: CDR1 SNHLY and CDR2 FYNNEI. There are 11 residues in the CDR3. The CDR3 loop is CASSRAYGYTF. The DNA for the CDR3 is TGTGCCAGCAGTCGAGCCTATGGCTACACCTTC.

This chain links TRBV27 with TRBJ2-7, with a possible D match to TRBD2 (5 bases). Germline CDR1 is MNHEY and CDR2 is SMNVEV (reference sequence). The CDR3 sequence is 14 residues long. Between the trimmed V and J ends, which lost 1 base and 7 bases, there was a span of 14 bases. CDR3 loop: CASSLLSQAGEQYF. The CDR3, as DNA: TGTGCCAGCAGTTTATTGAGTCAGGCGGGTGAGCAGTACTTC.

The chain combines TRBV4-2 with TRBJ2-7; D might be TRBD2 (6 bases). Germline lookup yields CDR1 LGHNA and CDR2 YNFKEQ. This CDR3 has 16 amino acids. V gave up 0 bases and J gave up 4 bases, with 16 bases separating them. The CDR3 coding sequence is TGTGCCAGCAGCCAAGATAATTCGCTAGCGCGGTACGAGCAGTACTTC. Encoded protein: CASSQDNSLARYEQYF.

The V call is TRBV15, the J call TRBJ2-7; D not certain. CDR3 length: 14 amino acids. From germline, CDR1 is LNHNV and CDR2 YYDKDF (reference sequence). V shed 0 bases and J shed 2 bases, with 8 bases lying between them. CDR3 nucleotide sequence: TGTGCCACCAGCAGAGAGTCATTCCCCTACGAGCAGTACTTC. Translating gives CATSRESFPYEQYF. The full variable domain, its missing parts supplied by reference TRBV15 and TRBJ2-7, is DAMVIQNPRYQVTQFGKPVTLSCSQTLNHNVMYWYQQKSSQAPKLLFHYYDKDFNNEADTPDNFQSRRPNTSFCFLDIRSPGLGDTAMYLCATSRESFPYEQYFGPGTRLTVT.

This sequence joins TRBV30 and TRBJ2-7; 7 nucleotides align to TRBD2. CDR1 and CDR2 (germline): GTSNPN, SVGIG (reference sequence). This CDR3 is 14 amino acids long. V was clipped by 2 bases and J by 3 bases; unmatched bases: 7. The DNA of the CDR3 is TGTGCCTGGAGTTGGAGGGAGGGCCTCTACGAGCAGTACTTC. Residues: CAWSWREGLYEQYF.

The chain combines TRBV6-1 with TRBJ1-2; D perhaps matches TRBD1 (6 bases). V lost 4 bases and J lost 4, with 13 bases in between. This CDR3 has 14 residues. Germline CDR1 reads MNHNS; CDR2 reads SASEGT. The CDR3 protein is CASSAGHNLYGYTF. The CDR3 DNA follows: TGTGCCAGCAGTGCGGGACATAACCTCTATGGCTACACCTTC.

This chain uses TRBV18 with TRBJ1-1, with D unresolved. Deletions cut 6 bases from V and 0 bases from J, with 20 bases between. Per the germline V gene, CDR1 is KGHSH and CDR2 is LQKENI. This CDR3 comprises 17 residues. The CDR3 here is CASSLDGILRLNTEAFF. CDR3 sequence (DNA): TGTGCCAGCTCCTTAGACGGGATTTTACGTTTGAACACTGAAGCTTTCTTT.

The chain uses TRBV18 and TRBJ2-2; D remains unclear. The germline CDR1 and CDR2 sequences are KGHSH and LQKENI. Trimming cost V 6 bases and J 2 bases, with 7 bases left between them. The CDR3 is 13 amino acids. CDR3 in DNA: TGTGCCAGCTCGTCAAGCAACACCGGGGAGCTGTTTTTT. As protein: CASSSSNTGELFF.

This clone was counted a few times. The chain joins TRBV6-5 to TRBJ1-2; 8 nucleotides align to TRBD1. The CDR3 consists of 14 residues. The ends lost 4 bases at V and 4 bases at J; junction bases unmatched: 5. Germline V gene data show CDR1 as MNHEY and CDR2 as SVGAGI. The CDR3, as DNA: TGTGCCAGCAGTTTATTAGGGACAGGCTATGGCTACACCTTC. It is translated as CASSLLGTGYGYTF.